This T cell receptor (beta chain) was documented in a study of T cells after yellow fever vaccination. Study details: The authors prepared low-cell-number fractions using SMART-Seq v4 Ultra Low Input.

In making TCR cDNA, 5'RACE template switching added a universal primer site and UMIs to it. TCRdb reprocessed the 5' RACE reads with MiXCR, giving one entry per CDR3 protein. The table has 300,000 to 400,000 distinct CDR3 sequences, roughly an eighth seen once. This clonotype has a handful of counts. As yet, its antigen is unknown. V dropped 5 bases and J dropped 0; count of bases not matched to a gene: 7. The CDR3 totals 15 residues. CDR1 and CDR2 from the germline V gene are SGHAT and FQNNGV. Overall study results and limits: Some clonotypes were seen in both the CD4 and the CD8 compartments. These made up a small share and likely arose from convergent recombination.

The source of this sequence is a man aged 18 to 35 who received the YFV17D yellow fever vaccine. The sequenced sample was CD4+ T cells sorted from PBMCs, obtained 15 days after the yellow fever booster vaccination. The chain combines TRBV11-2 with TRBJ2-7; 7 bases are shared with TRBD2. The DNA of the CDR3 is TGTGCCAGCAGCGGGGGGGGGTATGCCTCCTACGAGCAGTACTTC. It translates to CASSGGGYASYEQYF.